Included here is one T cell receptor beta chain sequence, with context. Exposed volunteers were people who met a COVID-19 case within 2 weeks before study entry. V trimming: 0 bases; J trimming: 3 bases; junction bases outside the gene matches: 4. Germline lookup yields CDR1 SGHTA and CDR2 FQGNSA. The CDR3 has 16 residues. Method: immunoSEQ multiplex PCR; TCRdb's copy keeps in-frame clones and lacks some. The profile shows more than 300,000 clones, just over 90% of them singletons. The data derive from a study of blood T cell repertoires in COVID-19. The overall study: The cDNA or gDNA used as material had been derived from T cells, B-cell-depleted T cells, or PBMCs.

The genes are TRBV7-2 and TRBJ1-5; 8 positions agree with TRBD1. Source material: PBMCs or T cells enriched from blood (not recorded which). The source of this sequence is a woman between 35 and 50 years old who had been exposed to COVID-19. The CDR3 nucleotides read TGTGCCAGCAGCTTAGCCGGGACAGGAGTCAATCAGCCCCAGCATTTT. It yields the protein CASSLAGTGVNQPQHF.